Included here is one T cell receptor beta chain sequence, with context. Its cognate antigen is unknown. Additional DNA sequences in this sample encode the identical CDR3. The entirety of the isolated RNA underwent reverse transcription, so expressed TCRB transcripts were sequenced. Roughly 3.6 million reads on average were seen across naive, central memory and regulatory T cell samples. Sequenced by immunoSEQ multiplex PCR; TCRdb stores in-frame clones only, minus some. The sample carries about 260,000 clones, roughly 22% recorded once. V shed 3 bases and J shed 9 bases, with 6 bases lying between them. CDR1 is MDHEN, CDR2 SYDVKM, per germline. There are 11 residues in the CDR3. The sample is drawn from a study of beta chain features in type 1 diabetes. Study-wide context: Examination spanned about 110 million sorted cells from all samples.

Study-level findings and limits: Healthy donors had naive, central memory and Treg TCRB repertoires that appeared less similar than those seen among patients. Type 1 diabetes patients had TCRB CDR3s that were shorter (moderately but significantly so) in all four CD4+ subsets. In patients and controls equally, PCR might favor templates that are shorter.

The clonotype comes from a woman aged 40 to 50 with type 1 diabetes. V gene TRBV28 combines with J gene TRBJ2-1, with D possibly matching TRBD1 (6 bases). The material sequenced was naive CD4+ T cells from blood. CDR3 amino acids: CASSFRGEQFF. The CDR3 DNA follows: TGTGCCAGCAGTTTCAGGGGTGAGCAGTTCTTC. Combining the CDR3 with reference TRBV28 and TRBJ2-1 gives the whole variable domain DVKVTQSSRYLVKRTGEKVFLECVQDMDHENMFWYRQDPGLGLRLIYFSYDVKMKEKGDIPEGYSVSREKKERFSLILESASTNQTSMYLCASSFRGEQFFGPGTRLTVL.